Sequencing of this T cell receptor beta chain was carried out in a study of identical twins. Through template switching, a universal primer site was introduced, and the cDNA contained unique molecular identifiers. TCRdb recomputed calls from the 5' RACE reads with MiXCR, one row per CDR3 protein. Found here are under 300,000 distinct CDR3 sequences, 10% to 15% of them singletons; the top ten hold 3.5% to 5%. Study results and caveats: The abundant beta clonotypes from cord blood had fewer insertions, and memory repertoires had none of this. With beta out-of-frame sequences, excess sharing by twins was weaker.

The CDR3 totals 15 residues. The V gene lost 11 bases and the J gene lost 4 bases, with 21 bases spanning the gap. This clonotype was seen at least ten times. Its antigen is not identified. A further study also used this sample, focusing on yellow fever vaccine responses in identical twins.

This sequence was found in a woman under 30 in good health. The J gene is TRBJ1-5, the V gene TRBV12-3 or TRBV12-4; a weak D match, TRBD1 (5 bases). Sequencing input: memory (CD45RO+) T cells sorted from blood. CDR3 region: CAVSFGGIANQPQHF. CDR3 bases: TGTGCCGTCAGTTTTGGGGGGATTGCTAATCAGCCCCAGCATTTT.